These 26 T cell receptor beta chains came from one sample sequenced in a study of blood T cell repertoires in COVID-19. Some clones are missing from TCRdb's copy, which holds only in-frame ones; the method was immunoSEQ multiplex PCR. The sample includes about 220,000 clones, 80% to 90% of them seen just once. Sequences were obtained from peripheral blood. These receptors all come from a woman between 65 and 79 years old with acute or convalescent COVID-19.

This clone was observed a handful of times. The chain has TRBV5-1 and TRBJ1-5, with D possibly being TRBD1 (5 bases). The V end was cut by 2 bases, the J end by 1 base, with 10 bases between. Germline lookup yields CDR1 SGHRS and CDR2 YFSETQ. The CDR3 is 15 residues long. CDR3 DNA sequence: TGCGCCAGCAGCTTATCGGGGGAGAGCAATCAGCCCCAGCATTTT. Its protein is CASSLSGESNQPQHF.

CDR3 loop: CATSTNGQGQGNEKLFF. CDR3 DNA sequence: TGTGCCACCAGCACCAATGGACAGGGACAGGGTAATGAAAAACTGTTTTTT. The chain combines TRBV15 with TRBJ1-4; 9 positions match TRBD1. The germline V gene has CDR1 LNHNV and CDR2 YYDKDF (reference sequence). CDR3 length equals 17 residues. Trimming cost V 4 bases and J 4 bases; bases outside gene matches: 10.

This clone was recorded once. This chain connects TRBV3-1 (or the pseudogene TRBV3-2) to TRBJ2-5, with D perhaps TRBD2 (6 bases). The V gene lost 4 bases and the J gene lost 7 bases, with 22 bases spanning the gap. The CDR3 loop spans 16 amino acids. CDR1 and CDR2 (germline): LGHDT, YNNKEL (reference sequence). Here the CDR3 reads CASSPAHLGRGGTQYF. The DNA of the CDR3 is TGTGCCAGCAGCCCCGCTCATTTAGGGCGGGGTGGGACCCAGTACTTC.

This clone was found a few times. CDR3: CASSEMSGFNYGYTF. DNA of the CDR3: TGTGCCAGCAGTGAAATGTCAGGTTTTAACTATGGCTACACCTTC. V gene TRBV2 combines with J gene TRBJ1-2; no clear D. V was pared by 2 bases and J by 1 base, with 11 bases between. Germline CDR1 SNHLY, CDR2 FYNNEI. This CDR3 has 15 amino acids.

This clone appeared a few times. The rearrangement links TRBV7-9 to TRBJ1-4; D is possibly TRBD1 (5 bases). The CDR3 sequence is 14 residues long. Deletions cut 5 bases from V and 3 bases from J, with 10 bases between. Germline CDR1 is SEHNR and CDR2 is FQNEAQ (reference sequence). The CDR3 is CASSRGGANEKLFF. CDR3 coding DNA: TGTGCCAGCAGCCGTGGAGGGGCTAATGAAAAACTGTTTTTT.

The V and J genes are TRBV2 and TRBJ2-7, with a weak D call TRBD1 (6 bases). Germline V gene lookup returns CDR1 SNHLY and CDR2 FYNNEI. The CDR3 sequence is 16 residues long. Trimming stripped 4 bases from V and 1 base from J, with 17 bases between. CDR3 in DNA: TGTGCCAGCAGTGGGTCAAACCGGGACACTTCCTACGAGCAGTACTTC. Its protein is CASSGSNRDTSYEQYF.

The rearrangement uses TRBV6-1 and TRBJ1-2, with 9 bases that match TRBD1. The CDR3 runs to 15 residues. The germline gives CDR1 MNHNS, CDR2 SASEGT. The trim removed 3 bases at V and 2 bases at J, leaving 4 bases unmatched. The CDR3: CASSDRGTGNYGYTF. The CDR3 region has the DNA TGTGCCAGCAGTGATCGGGGGACAGGGAACTATGGCTACACCTTC.

The J gene is TRBJ1-4, the V gene TRBV6-6; 7 nucleotides match TRBD1. This CDR3 is 18 amino acids long. With 6 bases clipped from V and 0 bases from J, the junction kept 13 bases outside the gene matches. The V gene's germline CDR1 is MNHNY and CDR2 SVGAGI (reference sequence). In nucleotides, the CDR3 is TGTGCCAGCAGCCGAACGACAGGGCCCCTTGCAACTAATGAAAAACTGTTTTTT. Translating gives CASSRTTGPLATNEKLFF.

The chain carries TRBV7-9 and TRBJ2-7, with D maybe TRBD1 (6 bases). Germline values: CDR1 SEHNR, CDR2 FQNEAQ (reference sequence). The ends were cut back, 2 bases at V and 5 bases at J, with 10 bases in the middle. The CDR3 is 13 amino acids. The CDR3 loop reads CASSLTGMDEQYF. The CDR3 region has the DNA TGTGCCAGCAGCTTAACAGGGATGGACGAGCAGTACTTC.

The chain employs TRBV28 and TRBJ1-2; no definite D call. The CDR3 length is 14 residues. Between the trimmed V and J ends, which lost 6 bases and 0 bases, there was a span of 11 bases. Germline CDR1 MDHEN, CDR2 SYDVKM. CDR3 nucleotides: TGTGCCAGCAGATTGCCGGGAGCTAACTATGGCTACACCTTC. Amino acid sequence: CASRLPGANYGYTF.

This clone was found a few times. The V gene is TRBV20-1, the J gene TRBJ1-1; unclear D gene. Germline-derived CDR1 and CDR2 are DFQATT and SNEGSKA (reference sequence). V dropped 0 bases and J dropped 7 bases, with 6 bases sitting between them. The CDR3 sequence is 11 residues long. CDR3 amino acids: CSAREDYEAFF. The CDR3 region has the DNA TGCAGTGCTAGAGAGGACTATGAAGCTTTCTTT.

J is TRBJ2-1 and V is TRBV5-1; 12 bases match TRBD2. After removal of 5 bases from V and 4 bases from J, the junction contained 19 bases not matched to a gene. This CDR3 comprises 20 residues. Germline CDR1 and CDR2: SGHRS and YFSETQ. The CDR3 DNA reads TGCGCCAGCAGTAAGTCCCTAAGACTAGCGGGGGCCATAGGTTACAATGAGCAGTTCTTC. It is translated as CASSKSLRLAGAIGYNEQFF.

J is TRBJ1-4 and V is TRBV15; a possible D gene is TRBD1 (6 bases). Trimming cost V 0 bases and J 3 bases, with 11 bases left between them. The CDR3 spans 16 residues. Germline V gene sequence: CDR1 LNHNV, CDR2 YYDKDF (reference sequence). CDR3 residues: CATSRDPSGANEKLFF. The CDR3 bases are TGTGCCACCAGCAGAGACCCTTCAGGGGCTAATGAAAAACTGTTTTTT. The whole variable domain, filled in from reference TRBV15 and TRBJ1-4, reads DAMVIQNPRYQVTQFGKPVTLSCSQTLNHNVMYWYQQKSSQAPKLLFHYYDKDFNNEADTPDNFQSRRPNTSFCFLDIRSPGLGDTAMYLCATSRDPSGANEKLFFGSGTQLSVL.

V gene TRBV3-1 (or the pseudogene TRBV3-2) combines with J gene TRBJ1-3; D is unclear. The CDR3 consists of 16 residues. In germline, CDR1 is LGHDT, CDR2 YNNKEL (reference sequence). V lost 0 bases and J lost 0, with 9 bases in between. In DNA form, the CDR3 reads TGTGCCAGCAGCCAAGATGTTGGGCGCTCTGGAAACACCATATATTTT. It encodes CASSQDVGRSGNTIYF.

The chain links TRBV7-2 to TRBJ1-6; 7 nucleotides match TRBD1. In germline, CDR1 is SGHTA, CDR2 FQGNSA. This CDR3 contains 13 residues. V shed 5 bases, J shed 8 bases, and the junction held 3 bases outside the gene matches. The DNA of the CDR3 is TGTGCCAGCAGCAGCACAGGGGATTCACCCCTCCACTTT. It is translated as CASSSTGDSPLHF.

The chain has TRBV27 and TRBJ1-3; 9 bases line up with TRBD1. Germline V lookup: CDR1 MNHEY, CDR2 SMNVEV (reference sequence). J gave up 4 bases and V 6 bases, and 7 bases lay outside the gene matches. CDR3 length: 15 amino acids. CDR3 protein: CASRVTGGEGNTIYF. The DNA for the CDR3 is TGTGCCAGCAGAGTCACAGGGGGCGAAGGAAACACCATATATTTT.

This rearrangement joins TRBV6-5 to TRBJ1-2; D ambiguous. Trimming removed 5 bases from V and 4 bases from J, with 14 bases in between. The CDR3 covers 14 residues. The germline V gene has CDR1 MNHEY and CDR2 SVGAGI. The CDR3 DNA sequence: TGTGCCAGCAGTCGTATTACAGAGCCCTATGGCTACACCTTC. It codes for CASSRITEPYGYTF.

CDR3 nucleotides: TGTGCCAGCAGCAACCAGGGGCCAAACTACTCTGGAAACACCATATATTTT. Protein: CASSNQGPNYSGNTIYF. V and J are TRBV21-1 and TRBJ1-3; TRBD1, the table's D call, lacks a check against the DNA. TRBV21-1 is described as a pseudogene. The CDR3 consists of 17 residues.

This clone occurred a few times. The chain links TRBV3-1 (or the pseudogene TRBV3-2) to TRBJ1-2, with D possibly matching TRBD1 (6 bases). Germline CDR1 LGHDT, CDR2 YNNKEL (reference sequence). V lost 6 bases, J lost 2 bases, and 16 bases lay in between. The CDR3 has 15 amino acids. CDR3 in amino acids: CASSPIQGRNYGYTF. For the CDR3, the DNA is TGTGCCAGCAGTCCGATACAGGGTAGGAACTATGGCTACACCTTC.

This clone was observed a single time. The chain employs TRBV4-2 and TRBJ2-3; 8 bases fit TRBD2. V lost 1 base and J lost 6; bases outside the gene matches: 3. The CDR3 has 14 amino acids. Per the germline V gene, CDR1 is LGHNA and CDR2 is YNFKEQ. DNA of the CDR3: TGTGCCAGCAGCCAAGTCGGGAGGGCCGATACGCAGTATTTT. It translates to CASSQVGRADTQYF.

The rearrangement joins TRBV19 to TRBJ1-3; perhaps TRBD1 as D (6 bases). Germline V gene lookup returns CDR1 LNHDA and CDR2 SQIVND (reference sequence). This CDR3 has 14 amino acids. Trimming stripped 3 bases from V and 2 bases from J, with 8 bases between. The CDR3 sequence: CASSMQGTGNTIYF. The CDR3 region has the DNA TGTGCCAGTAGTATGCAGGGGACTGGAAACACCATATATTTT.

This chain connects TRBV5-5 to TRBJ2-7, with 7 nucleotides matching TRBD1. From germline, CDR1 is SGHKS and CDR2 YYEKEE (reference sequence). CDR3 length: 13 residues. V shed 3 bases and J 0 bases; nucleotides not matched to a gene: 0. The CDR3 nucleotides read TGTGCCAGCAGCTGGGACAGCTCCTACGAGCAGTACTTC. This encodes CASSWDSSYEQYF. The full variable domain, with the rest looked up from reference TRBV5-5 and TRBJ2-7, is DAGVTQSPTHLIKTRGQQVTLRCSPISGHKSVSWYQQVLGQGPQFIFQYYEKEERGRGNFPDRFSARQFPNYSSELNVNALLLGDSALYLCASSWDSSYEQYFGPGTRLTVT.

This clone occurred once. This chain uses TRBV5-6 with TRBJ2-7, with a weak D call TRBD1 (6 bases). The CDR3 runs to 14 residues. Germline CDR1 SGHDT, CDR2 YYEEEE. Trimming removed 0 bases at V and 2 bases at J, with 9 bases between. DNA for the CDR3: TGTGCCAGCAGCTTGGTTGGGGGCGCCTACGAGCAGTACTTC. The encoded protein is CASSLVGGAYEQYF.

The chain combines TRBV7-8 with TRBJ1-1; 8 positions agree with TRBD1. Germline CDR1 and CDR2: SGHVS and FQNEAQ. The CDR3 length is 13 residues. The trim removed 2 bases at V and 9 bases at J, leaving 5 bases unmatched. CDR3: CASSLYGQGKAFF. Written as DNA, the CDR3 is TGTGCCAGCAGCTTATACGGACAGGGTAAAGCTTTCTTT.

The rearrangement joins TRBV5-1 to TRBJ2-2; TRBD2 matches 9 bases. Germline V CDR1 and CDR2: SGHRS, YFSETQ. V lost 0 bases, J lost 4 bases, and 4 bases stayed unmatched. CDR3 length: 16 residues. For the CDR3, the DNA is TGCGCCAGCAGCTTGGTAGCGGGGGCTACCACCGGGGAGCTGTTTTTT. As protein: CASSLVAGATTGELFF. The entire variable domain, with the rest obtained from reference TRBV5-1 and TRBJ2-2, is as follows: KAGVTQTPRYLIKTRGQQVTLSCSPISGHRSVSWYQQTPGQGLQFLFEYFSETQRNKGNFPGRFSGRQFSNSRSEMNVSTLELGDSALYLCASSLVAGATTGELFFGEGSRLTVL.

This chain joins TRBV3-1 (or the pseudogene TRBV3-2) and TRBJ1-2; the D is unclear. Germline CDR1 and CDR2: LGHDT and YNNKEL (reference sequence). The CDR3 runs to 15 residues. V was shortened by 1 base and J by 0 bases, with 9 bases between the two germline ends. The CDR3 here is CASSQGPTPNYGYTF. CDR3 coding DNA: TGTGCCAGCAGCCAAGGCCCGACACCTAACTATGGCTACACCTTC.